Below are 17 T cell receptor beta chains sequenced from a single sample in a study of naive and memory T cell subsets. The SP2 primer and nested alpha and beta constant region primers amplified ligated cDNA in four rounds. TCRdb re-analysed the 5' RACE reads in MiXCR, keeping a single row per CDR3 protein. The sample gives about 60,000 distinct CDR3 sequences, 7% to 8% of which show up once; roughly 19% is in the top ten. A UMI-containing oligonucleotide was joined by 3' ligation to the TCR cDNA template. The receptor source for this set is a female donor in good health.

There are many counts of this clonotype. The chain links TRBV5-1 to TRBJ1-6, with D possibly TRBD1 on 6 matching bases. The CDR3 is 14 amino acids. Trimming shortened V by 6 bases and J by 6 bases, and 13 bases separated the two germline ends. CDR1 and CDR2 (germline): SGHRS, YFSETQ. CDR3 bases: TGCGCCAGCACCCCTGGGGGGCTTAATTCACCCCTCCACTTT. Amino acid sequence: CASTPGGLNSPLHF.

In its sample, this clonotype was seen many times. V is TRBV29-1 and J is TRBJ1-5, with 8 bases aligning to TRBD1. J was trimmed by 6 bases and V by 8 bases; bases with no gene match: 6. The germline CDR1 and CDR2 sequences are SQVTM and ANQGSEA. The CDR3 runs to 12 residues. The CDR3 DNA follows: TGCAGCATAGGACAGGGAAGTCAGCCCCAGCATTTT. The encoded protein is CSIGQGSQPQHF.

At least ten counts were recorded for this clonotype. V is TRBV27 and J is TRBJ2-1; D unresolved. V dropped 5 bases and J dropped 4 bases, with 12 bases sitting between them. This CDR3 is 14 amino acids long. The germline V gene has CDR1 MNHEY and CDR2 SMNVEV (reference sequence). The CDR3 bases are TGTGCCAGCAGTCCACACGACACGTACAATGAGCAGTTCTTC. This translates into CASSPHDTYNEQFF.

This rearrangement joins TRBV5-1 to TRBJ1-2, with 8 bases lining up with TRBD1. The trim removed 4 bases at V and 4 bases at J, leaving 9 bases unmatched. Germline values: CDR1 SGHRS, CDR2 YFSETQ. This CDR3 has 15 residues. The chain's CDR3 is CASSAGTGLTYGYTF. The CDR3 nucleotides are TGCGCCAGCAGCGCCGGGACAGGCCTAACCTATGGCTACACCTTC.

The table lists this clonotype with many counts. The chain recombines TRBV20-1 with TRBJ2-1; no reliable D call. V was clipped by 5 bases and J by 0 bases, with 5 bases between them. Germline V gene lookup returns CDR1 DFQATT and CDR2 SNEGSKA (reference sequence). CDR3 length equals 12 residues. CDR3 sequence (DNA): TGCAGTGCTTCGGACTCCTACAATGAGCAGTTCTTC. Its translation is CSASDSYNEQFF.

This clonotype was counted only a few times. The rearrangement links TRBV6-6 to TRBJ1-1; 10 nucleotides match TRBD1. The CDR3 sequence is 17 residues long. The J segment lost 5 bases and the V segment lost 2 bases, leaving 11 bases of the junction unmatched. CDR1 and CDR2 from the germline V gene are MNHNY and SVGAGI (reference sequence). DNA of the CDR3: TGTGCCAGCAGTTACGGGCTCAGGACAGGGGGGGCTACTGAAGCTTTCTTT. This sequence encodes CASSYGLRTGGATEAFF.

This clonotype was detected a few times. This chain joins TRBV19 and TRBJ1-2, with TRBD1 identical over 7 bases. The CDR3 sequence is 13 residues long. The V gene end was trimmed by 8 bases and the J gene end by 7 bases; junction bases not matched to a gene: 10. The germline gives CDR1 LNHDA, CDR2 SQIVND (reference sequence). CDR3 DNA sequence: TGTGCCAGTCTATTGACAGGGACGAGTGGCTACACCTTC. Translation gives CASLLTGTSGYTF.

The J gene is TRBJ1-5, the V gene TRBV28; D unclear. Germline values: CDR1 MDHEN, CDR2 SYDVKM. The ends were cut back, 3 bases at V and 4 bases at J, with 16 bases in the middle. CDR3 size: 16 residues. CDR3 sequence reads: CASSLVGIGPNQPQHF. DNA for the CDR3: TGTGCCAGCAGTTTGGTGGGGATCGGGCCTAATCAGCCCCAGCATTTT.

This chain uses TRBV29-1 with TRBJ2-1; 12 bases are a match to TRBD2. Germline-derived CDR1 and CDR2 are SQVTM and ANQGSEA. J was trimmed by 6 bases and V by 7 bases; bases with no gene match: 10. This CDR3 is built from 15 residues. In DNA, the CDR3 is TGCAGCGCCGGACCACTAGCGGGAGGTCCCAATGAGCAGTTCTTC. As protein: CSAGPLAGGPNEQFF.

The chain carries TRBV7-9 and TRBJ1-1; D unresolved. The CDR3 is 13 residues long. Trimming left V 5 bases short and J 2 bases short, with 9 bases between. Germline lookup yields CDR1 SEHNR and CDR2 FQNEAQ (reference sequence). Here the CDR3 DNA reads TGTGCCAGCAGCGAGGAACTCAACACTGAAGCTTTCTTT. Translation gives CASSEELNTEAFF.

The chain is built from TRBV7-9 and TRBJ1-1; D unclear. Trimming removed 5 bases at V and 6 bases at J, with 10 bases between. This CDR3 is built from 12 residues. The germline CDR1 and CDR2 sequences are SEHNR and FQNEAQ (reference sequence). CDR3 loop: CASSLGPAEAFF. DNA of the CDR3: TGTGCCAGCAGCCTAGGACCGGCTGAAGCTTTCTTT.

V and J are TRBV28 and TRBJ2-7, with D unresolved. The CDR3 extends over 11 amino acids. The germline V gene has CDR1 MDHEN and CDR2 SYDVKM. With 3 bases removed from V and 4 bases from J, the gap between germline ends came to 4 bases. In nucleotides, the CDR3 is TGTGCCAGCAGTTTTGGGTACGAGCAGTACTTC. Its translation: CASSFGYEQYF.

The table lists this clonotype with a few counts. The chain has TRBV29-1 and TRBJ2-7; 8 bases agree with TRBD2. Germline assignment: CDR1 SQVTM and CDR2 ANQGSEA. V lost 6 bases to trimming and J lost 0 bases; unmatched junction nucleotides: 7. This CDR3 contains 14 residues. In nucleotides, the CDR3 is TGCAGCGTGGGGGGCGGGAGGCTCTCCTACGAGCAGTACTTC. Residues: CSVGGGRLSYEQYF.

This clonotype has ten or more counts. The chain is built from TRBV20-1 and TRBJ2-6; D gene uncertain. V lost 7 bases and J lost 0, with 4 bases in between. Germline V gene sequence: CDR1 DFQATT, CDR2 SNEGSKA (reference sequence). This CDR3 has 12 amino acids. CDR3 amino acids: CSVPSGANVLTF. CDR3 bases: TGCAGTGTTCCCTCTGGGGCCAACGTCCTGACTTTC.

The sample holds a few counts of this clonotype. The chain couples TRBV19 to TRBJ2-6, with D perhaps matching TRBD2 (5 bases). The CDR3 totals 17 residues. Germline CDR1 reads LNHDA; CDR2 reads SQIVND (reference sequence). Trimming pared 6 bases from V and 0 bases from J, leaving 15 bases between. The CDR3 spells CASRRVLGDSGANVLTF. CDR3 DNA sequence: TGTGCCAGTAGGAGGGTGTTAGGCGACTCTGGGGCCAACGTCCTGACTTTC. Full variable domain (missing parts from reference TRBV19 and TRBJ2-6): DGGITQSPKYLFRKEGQNVTLSCEQNLNHDAMYWYRQDPGQGLRLIYYSQIVNDFQKGDIAEGYSVSREKKESFPLTVTSAQKNPTAFYLCASRRVLGDSGANVLTFGAGSRLTVL.

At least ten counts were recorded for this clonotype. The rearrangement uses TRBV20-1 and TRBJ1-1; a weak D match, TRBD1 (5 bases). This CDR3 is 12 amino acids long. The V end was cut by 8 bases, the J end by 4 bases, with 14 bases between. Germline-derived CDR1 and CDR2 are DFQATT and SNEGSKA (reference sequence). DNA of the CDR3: TGCAGTCCCGGGGGACCGAGCACTGAAGCTTTCTTT. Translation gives CSPGGPSTEAFF.

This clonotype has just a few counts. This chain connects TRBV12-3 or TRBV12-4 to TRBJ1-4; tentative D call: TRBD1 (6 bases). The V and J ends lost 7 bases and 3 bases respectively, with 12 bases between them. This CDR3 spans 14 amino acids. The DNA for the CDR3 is TGTGCCAGCAAAACAGGGAGAGCTAATGAAAAACTGTTTTTT. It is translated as CASKTGRANEKLFF.